This T cell receptor beta chain was retrieved from a study of cytomegalovirus exposure and HLA in healthy donors. Study background: Earlier results showed roughly 120 million unique TCR beta sequences derived from 150 million to 200 million T cells. Researchers found that approximately 80% of almost 400 genotyped donors fell within the Caucasian-associated ancestry cluster. Study-level results: Most TCR sequences were uncommon, yet certain public TCRs appeared in many donors.

This CDR3 comprises 14 residues. Trimming shortened V by 2 bases and J by 9 bases, and 11 bases separated the two germline ends. In germline, CDR1 is MNHEY, CDR2 SVGAGI. The PCR made use of 60 Vbeta and 13 Jbeta primers. Sequencing was performed with immunoSEQ multiplex PCR; in TCRdb, only in-frame clones are kept and a portion is missing. In the table there are 75,000 to 95,000 clones, around 70% of which are singletons. A note on this clone: Its antigen is unknown.

J is TRBJ1-6 and V is TRBV6-5; D is perhaps TRBD1 (6 bases). This sequence was found in a man aged 50 or older in good health and CMV-seronegative. The sample comprised PBMCs. The CDR3 spells CASSYRDIGSPLHF. CDR3 nucleotides: TGTGCCAGCAGTTACCGGGACATCGGTTCACCCCTCCACTTT.